The clone carrying this TCR beta chain has just one count. Its specificity is not known. The treatment was: oral pan-JAK inhibitor, 5-10 mg twice daily. This record belongs to a study of CD8+ T cells in alopecia areata. The study's findings and limits: In patients, TCRs were shared less clearly than in mice, and HLA may possibly be involved. Sequencing of scalp samples also includes resident alphabeta T cells from normal skin.

Isolated RNA was reverse transcribed into cDNA used as the sequencing template. Produced via immunoSEQ multiplex PCR; TCRdb's table is partial and in-frame only. The table records approximately 140,000 clones, approximately 80% of them present only once. The V gene lost 1 base and the J gene lost 0 bases, with 9 bases spanning the gap. The CDR3 spans 16 residues. The V gene's germline CDR1 is MNHEY and CDR2 SMNVEV (reference sequence). This sequence originates from a human donor with alopecia areata. The chain links TRBV27 to TRBJ2-2; D call uncertain. The specimen was CD8+ T cells sorted from blood, collected at week 4, from a patient treated with tofacitinib. The CDR3 reads CASSLFTDTNTGELFF. The CDR3 region has the DNA TGTGCCAGCAGTTTATTTACAGATACGAACACCGGGGAGCTGTTTTTT.